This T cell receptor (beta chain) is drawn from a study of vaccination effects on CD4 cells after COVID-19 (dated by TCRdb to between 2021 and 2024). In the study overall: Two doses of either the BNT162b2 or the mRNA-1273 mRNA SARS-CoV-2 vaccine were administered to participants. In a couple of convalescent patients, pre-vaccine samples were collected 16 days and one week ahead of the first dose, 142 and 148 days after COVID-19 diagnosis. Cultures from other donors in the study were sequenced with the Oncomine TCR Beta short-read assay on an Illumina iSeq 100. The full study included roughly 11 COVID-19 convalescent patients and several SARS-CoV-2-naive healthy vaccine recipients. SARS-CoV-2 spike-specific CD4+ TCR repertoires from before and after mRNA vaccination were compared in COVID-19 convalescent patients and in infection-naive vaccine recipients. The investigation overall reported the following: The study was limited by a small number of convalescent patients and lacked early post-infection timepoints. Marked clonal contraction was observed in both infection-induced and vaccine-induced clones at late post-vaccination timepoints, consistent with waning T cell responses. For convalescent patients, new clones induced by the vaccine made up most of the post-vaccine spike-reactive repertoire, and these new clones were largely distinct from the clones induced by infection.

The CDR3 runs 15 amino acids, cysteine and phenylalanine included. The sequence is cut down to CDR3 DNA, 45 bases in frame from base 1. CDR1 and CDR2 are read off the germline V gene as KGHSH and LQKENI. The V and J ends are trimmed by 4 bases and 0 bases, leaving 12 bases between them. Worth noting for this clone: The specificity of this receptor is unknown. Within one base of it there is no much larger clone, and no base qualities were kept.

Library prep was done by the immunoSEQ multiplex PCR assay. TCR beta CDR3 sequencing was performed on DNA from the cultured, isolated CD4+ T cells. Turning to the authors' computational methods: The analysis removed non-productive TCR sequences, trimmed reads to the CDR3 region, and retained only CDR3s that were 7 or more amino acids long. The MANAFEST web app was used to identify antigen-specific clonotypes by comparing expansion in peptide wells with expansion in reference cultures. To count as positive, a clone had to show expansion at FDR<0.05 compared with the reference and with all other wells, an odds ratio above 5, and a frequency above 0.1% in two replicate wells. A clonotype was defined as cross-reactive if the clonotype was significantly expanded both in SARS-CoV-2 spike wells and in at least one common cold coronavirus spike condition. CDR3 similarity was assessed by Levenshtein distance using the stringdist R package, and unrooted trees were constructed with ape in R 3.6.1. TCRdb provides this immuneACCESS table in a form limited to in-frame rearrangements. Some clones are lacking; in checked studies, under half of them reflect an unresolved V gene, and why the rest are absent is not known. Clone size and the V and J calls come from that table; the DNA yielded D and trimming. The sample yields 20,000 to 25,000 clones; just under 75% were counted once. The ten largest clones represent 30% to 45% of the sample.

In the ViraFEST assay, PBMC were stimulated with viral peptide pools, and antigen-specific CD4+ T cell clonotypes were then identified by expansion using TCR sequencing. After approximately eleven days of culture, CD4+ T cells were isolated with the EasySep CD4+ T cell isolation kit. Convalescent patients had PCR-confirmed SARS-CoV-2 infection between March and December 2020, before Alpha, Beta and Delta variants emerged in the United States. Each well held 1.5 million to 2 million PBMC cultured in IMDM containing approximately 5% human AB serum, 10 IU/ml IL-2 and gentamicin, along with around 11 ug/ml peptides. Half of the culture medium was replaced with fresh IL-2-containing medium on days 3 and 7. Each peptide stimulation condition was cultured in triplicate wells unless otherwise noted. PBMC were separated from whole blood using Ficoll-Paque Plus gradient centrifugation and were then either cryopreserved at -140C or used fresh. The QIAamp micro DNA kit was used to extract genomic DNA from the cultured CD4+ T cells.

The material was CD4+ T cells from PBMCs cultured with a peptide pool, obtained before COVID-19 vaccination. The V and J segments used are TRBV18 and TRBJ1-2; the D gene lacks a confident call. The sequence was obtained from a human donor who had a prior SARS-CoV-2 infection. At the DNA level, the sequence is TGTGCCAGCTCACAAACCCAGGCGGCTAACTATGGCTACACCTTC. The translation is CASSQTQAANYGYTF.